Sequencing of this T cell receptor beta chain was carried out in a study of T cells in localized non-small cell lung cancer. The germline gives CDR1 SGDLS, CDR2 YYNGEE. CDR3 length: 17 residues. V trimming: 2 bases; J trimming: 4 bases; junction bases outside the gene matches: 11. Overall study results and limits: Uninvolved adjacent lung showed peak T cell clonality, exceeding tumor. Because researchers sequenced only one region of the tumor, heterogeneity is still possible. Median around 56 top-100 tumor clones were shared with paired adjacent lung.

Generated by immunoSEQ multiplex PCR, the TCRdb table keeps only in-frame clones and is missing some. Among 20,000 to 25,000 clones, approximately 87% were seen once, and the ten largest hold 10% to 15%. A note on this clone: Its antigen is currently unknown.

This material consisted of PBMCs, taken before any cancer treatment. The V gene is TRBV9, the J gene TRBJ1-2; 10 nucleotides line up with TRBD1. The TCR originated in a man aged 35 to 69 with stage II squamous cell lung carcinoma. The CDR3 DNA is TGTGCCAGCAGCGTTGTGACAGGGGGCGACTCCCCCTATGGCTACACCTTC. Its translation is CASSVVTGGDSPYGYTF.